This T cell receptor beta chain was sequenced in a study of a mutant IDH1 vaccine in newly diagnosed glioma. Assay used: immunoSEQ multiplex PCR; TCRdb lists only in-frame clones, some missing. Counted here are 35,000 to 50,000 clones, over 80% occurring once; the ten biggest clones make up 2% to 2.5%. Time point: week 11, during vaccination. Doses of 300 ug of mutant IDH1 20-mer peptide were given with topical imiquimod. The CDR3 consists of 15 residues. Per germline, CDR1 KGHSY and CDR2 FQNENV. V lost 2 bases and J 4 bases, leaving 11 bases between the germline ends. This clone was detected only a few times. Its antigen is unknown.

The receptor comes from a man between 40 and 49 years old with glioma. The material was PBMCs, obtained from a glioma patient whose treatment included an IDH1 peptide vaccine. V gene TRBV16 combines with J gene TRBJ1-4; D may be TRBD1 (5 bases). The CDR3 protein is CASSQGGRVNEKLFF. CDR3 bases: TGTGCCAGCAGCCAAGGGGGACGGGTTAATGAAAAACTGTTTTTT.